This TCR beta chain was sequenced during a study of shared clonotypes between healthy human individuals. The CDR3 is 13 residues long. Per the germline V gene, CDR1 is MNHEY and CDR2 is SVGAGI. With 5 bases removed from V and 1 base from J, the gap between germline ends came to 8 bases. None of the donors, who were healthy HIV-negative adults, had recently had acute infections or vaccinations. Notes on this clone: This sample also contains other DNA sequences that code for the same CDR3.

Data came from immunoSEQ multiplex PCR; TCRdb stores just in-frame clones and leaves some out. This sample has 950,000 to 1,100,000 clones; 65% to 75% occur once, and the top ten carry approximately 1.5%. The genes are TRBV6-5 and TRBJ1-1; perhaps TRBD1 as D (6 bases). The receptor was derived from a man between 18 and 35 years old in good health. Sequenced: memory CD4+ T cells sorted from blood. Subset indicated: CD45RA-negative fraction. This chain's CDR3 is CASSRTENTEAFF. The CDR3 DNA is TGTGCCAGCAGTCGGACAGAGAACACTGAAGCTTTCTTT.